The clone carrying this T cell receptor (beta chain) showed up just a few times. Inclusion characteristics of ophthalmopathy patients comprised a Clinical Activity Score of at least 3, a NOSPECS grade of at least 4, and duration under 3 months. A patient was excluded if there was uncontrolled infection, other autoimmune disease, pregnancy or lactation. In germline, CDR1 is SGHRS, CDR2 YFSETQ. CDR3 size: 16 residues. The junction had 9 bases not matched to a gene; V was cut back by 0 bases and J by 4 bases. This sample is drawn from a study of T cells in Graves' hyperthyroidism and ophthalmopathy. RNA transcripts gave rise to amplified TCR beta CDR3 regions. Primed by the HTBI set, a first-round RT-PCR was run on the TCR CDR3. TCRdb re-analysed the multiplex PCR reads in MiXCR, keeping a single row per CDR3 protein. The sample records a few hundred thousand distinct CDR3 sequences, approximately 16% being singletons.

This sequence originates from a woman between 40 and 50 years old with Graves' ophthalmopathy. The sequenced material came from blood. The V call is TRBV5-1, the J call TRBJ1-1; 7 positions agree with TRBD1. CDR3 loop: CASSLVGGTWGTEAFF. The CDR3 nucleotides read TGCGCCAGCAGCTTGGTAGGGGGCACGTGGGGCACTGAAGCTTTCTTT.